Each of the 30 T cell receptor beta chains below was sequenced from the same sample in a study of T cell changes during pregnancy in multiple sclerosis. The repertoire was sequenced with immunoSEQ multiplex PCR; TCRdb's copy has only in-frame clones and lacks some. The sample records about 34,000 clones, under 95% being singletons. This material consisted of peripheral blood, taken in the second trimester of pregnancy. All receptors derive from a female donor in good health, enrolled as a control in a pregnancy study.

This sequence joins TRBV7-9 and TRBJ2-1; TRBD2 matches 7 bases. The length of the CDR3 is 12 residues. CDR1 and CDR2 from the germline V gene are SEHNR and FQNEAQ (reference sequence). The V segment lost 2 bases and the J segment 15 bases; nucleotides outside the gene matches: 7. CDR3: CASSLLGLVPFF. For the CDR3, the DNA is TGTGCCAGCAGCTTACTCGGACTAGTCCCGTTCTTC. The complete variable domain, with remaining parts taken from reference TRBV7-9 and TRBJ2-1, reads DTGVSQNPRHKITKRGQNVTFRCDPISEHNRLYWYRQTLGQGPEFLTYFQNEAQLEKSRLLSDRFSAERPKGSFSTLEIQRTEQGDSAMYLCASSLLGLVPFFGPGTRLTVL.

This rearrangement joins TRBV9 to TRBJ1-2; D may be TRBD1 (6 bases). Trimming left V 0 bases short and J 3 bases short, with 9 bases between. The length of the CDR3 is 14 residues. Germline V gives CDR1 SGDLS, CDR2 YYNGEE. DNA for the CDR3: TGTGCCAGCAGCGTAGAACCAGGGGACTATGGCTACACCTTC. Amino acids: CASSVEPGDYGYTF.

The table lists this clone with a few counts. The chain recombines TRBV4-1 with TRBJ1-1; 8 bases align to TRBD1. The CDR3 runs 17 residues. J was trimmed by 4 bases and V by 0 bases; bases with no gene match: 10. The germline V gene encodes CDR1 MGHRA and CDR2 YSYEKL. The CDR3 nucleotides are TGCGCCAGCAGCCAAGATCCCCTGAGCAGGGGGCCCACTGAAGCTTTCTTT. This encodes CASSQDPLSRGPTEAFF.

The chain is built from TRBV4-3 and TRBJ1-1; weak D call: TRBD1 (5 bases). The CDR3 is 15 residues long. Germline lookup yields CDR1 LGHNA and CDR2 YSLEER. V lost 1 base and J 1 base, leaving 10 bases between the germline ends. CDR3 region: CASSQGTGENTEAFF. For the CDR3, the DNA is TGCGCCAGCAGCCAAGGTACAGGCGAGAACACTGAAGCTTTCTTT.

V and J are TRBV11-2 and TRBJ1-1, with 10 bases lining up with TRBD1. The V and J ends lost 2 bases and 5 bases, in that order; junction bases with no gene match: 2. This CDR3 contains 14 residues. From germline, CDR1 is SGHAT and CDR2 FQNNGV. The CDR3 here is CASSLKDRGTEAFF. The CDR3 nucleotides are TGTGCCAGCAGCTTAAAGGACAGGGGGACTGAAGCTTTCTTT.

V is TRBV14 and J is TRBJ1-2, with D tentatively TRBD1 (6 bases). The CDR3 length is 16 residues. In germline, CDR1 is SGHDN, CDR2 FVKESK. V was cut by 1 base and J by 4 bases, with 16 bases left in between. CDR3 DNA sequence: TGTGCCAGCAGCCAAGTCTCAGGGGCAGGGGCCTATGGCTACACCTTC. The encoded protein is CASSQVSGAGAYGYTF.

The V gene is TRBV9, the J gene TRBJ2-7, with TRBD2 identical over 8 bases. Trimming took 4 bases from V and 2 from J; bases not matched to a gene: 11. This CDR3 is built from 16 residues. Looked up from germline, CDR1 is SGDLS and CDR2 is YYNGEE. The CDR3 is CASSPRGGQGPYEQYF. CDR3 nucleotide sequence: TGTGCCAGCAGCCCCCGCGGGGGGCAGGGACCCTACGAGCAGTACTTC.

V gene TRBV7-2 combines with J gene TRBJ2-7; D may be TRBD2 (6 bases). Germline V CDR1 and CDR2: SGHTA, FQGNSA. The CDR3 totals 15 residues. The ends were cut back, 3 bases at V and 3 bases at J, with 15 bases in the middle. The CDR3 here is CASSFGRPPRYEQYF. The CDR3 bases are TGTGCCAGCAGCTTTGGGAGGCCCCCCCGCTACGAGCAGTACTTC.

This clone appeared a few times. The chain carries TRBV10-3 and TRBJ1-2; D is unresolved. V lost 3 bases, J lost 4 bases, and 15 bases lay in between. The CDR3 is 15 amino acids. Germline V gene sequence: CDR1 ENHRY, CDR2 SYGVKD. The CDR3 region has the DNA TGTGCCATCAGTGAAGGAATGAGTGGGCTCTATGGCTACACCTTC. It codes for CAISEGMSGLYGYTF.

This clone was seen only once. The rearrangement links TRBV7-8 to TRBJ1-4; no definite D call. Trimming stripped 4 bases from V and 1 base from J, with 10 bases between. Germline V lookup: CDR1 SGHVS, CDR2 FQNEAQ. This CDR3 region has 15 residues. The CDR3, as DNA: TGTGCCAGCAGCTCCCGGCGGATAACTAATGAAAAACTGTTTTTT. Its translation is CASSSRRITNEKLFF.

CDR3 protein: CASSLGGVPYEQYF. CDR3 in DNA: TGCGCCAGCAGCTTGGGGGGGGTGCCCTACGAGCAGTACTTC. The chain joins TRBV5-1 to TRBJ2-7; D perhaps matches TRBD2 (6 bases). Germline V CDR1 and CDR2: SGHRS, YFSETQ. There are 14 residues in the CDR3. V was shortened by 0 bases and J by 2 bases, with 9 bases between the two germline ends.

CDR3 nucleotides: TGTGCCAGCAGCGTAGCCCCCCGAAGACAGGGTACTAATGGCTACACCTTC. Its protein is CASSVAPRRQGTNGYTF. This rearrangement joins TRBV9 to TRBJ1-2; 7 bases match TRBD1. V was clipped by 0 bases and J by 6 bases; unmatched bases: 14. The CDR3 has 17 residues. Looked up from germline, CDR1 is SGDLS and CDR2 is YYNGEE.

This clone was seen only a few times. The rearrangement joins TRBV9 to TRBJ1-4; TRBD1 is a possible D gene (5 bases). V lost 7 bases to trimming and J lost 5 bases, with 12 bases between them. In germline, CDR1 is SGDLS, CDR2 YYNGEE. The length of the CDR3 is 13 residues. The CDR3 protein is CASSTAPNEKLFF. Written as DNA, the CDR3 is TGTGCCAGCTCGACAGCCCCCAATGAAAAACTGTTTTTT.

A note on this clone: An end of the junction does not agree with germline; a read error may underlie this. CDR3 in amino acids: CASSLTLAGLLTGELFF. The DNA for the CDR3 is TGTGCTAGCAGCTTAACGCTAGCGGGATTACTCACCGGGGAGCTGTTTTTT. This chain links TRBV7-7 with TRBJ2-2; 9 nucleotides agree with TRBD2. In germline, CDR1 is SSHAT, CDR2 FNYEAQ (reference sequence). The CDR3 totals 17 residues.

V gene TRBV5-6 combines with J gene TRBJ1-1; TRBD1 matches 7 bases. CDR3 length: 14 amino acids. V dropped 4 bases and J dropped 1; count of bases not matched to a gene: 4. Looked up from germline, CDR1 is SGHDT and CDR2 is YYEEEE. The CDR3 sequence: CASSLDRRNTEAFF. The DNA of the CDR3 is TGTGCCAGCAGCCTGGACAGGCGGAACACTGAAGCTTTCTTT.

The chain recombines TRBV4-1 with TRBJ2-7; TRBD2 might be the D (6 bases). There are 14 residues in the CDR3. The germline gives CDR1 MGHRA, CDR2 YSYEKL. Trimming removed 1 base at V and 7 bases at J, with 14 bases between. The CDR3 DNA follows: TGCGCCAGCAGCCAAGGACTACTGGGGAGGGAGCAGTACTTC. Protein sequence: CASSQGLLGREQYF.

The J gene is TRBJ2-7, the V gene TRBV2; TRBD2 agrees at 10 bases. The CDR3 covers 17 residues. V lost 1 base and J lost 4; bases outside the gene matches: 10. Germline V gene lookup returns CDR1 SNHLY and CDR2 FYNNEI. CDR3 region: CASSEEASGGPGYEQYF. For the CDR3, the DNA is TGTGCCAGCAGTGAAGAGGCTAGCGGGGGCCCCGGGTACGAGCAGTACTTC.

The chain couples TRBV2 to TRBJ2-3; 9 bases are shared with TRBD2. CDR1 is SNHLY, CDR2 FYNNEI, per germline. The CDR3 is made up of 14 amino acids. The CDR3 protein is CATQAGGSTDTQYF. The CDR3 region has the DNA TGTGCGACGCAAGCGGGGGGCAGCACAGATACGCAGTATTTT. The whole variable domain, filled in from reference TRBV2 and TRBJ2-3, reads EPEVTQTPSHQVTQMGQEVILRCVPISNHLYFYWYRQILGQKVEFLVSFYNNEISEKSEIFDDQFSVERPDGSNFTLKIRSTKLEDSAMYFCATQAGGSTDTQYFGPGTRLTVL.

This clone turned up a few times. The chain couples TRBV11-2 to TRBJ2-7, with 7 bases matching TRBD2. V gave up 5 bases and J gave up 3 bases; unmatched junction bases: 7. Germline V CDR1 and CDR2: SGHAT, FQNNGV. CDR3 size: 14 residues. CDR3 nucleotides: TGTGCCAGCAGCCTGGTGTGGGGGGGCTACGAGCAGTACTTC. Its translation is CASSLVWGGYEQYF.

This chain joins TRBV30 and TRBJ1-6; D ambiguous. The CDR3 has 16 amino acids. V dropped 4 bases and J dropped 7 bases, with 20 bases sitting between them. Germline CDR1 and CDR2: GTSNPN and SVGIG (reference sequence). The CDR3 sequence is CAWTRRIGPGNSPLHF. The CDR3 DNA reads TGTGCCTGGACTCGTCGGATTGGACCGGGAAATTCACCCCTCCACTTT. The variable domain in full, with the rest retrieved from reference TRBV30 and TRBJ1-6, is SQTIHQWPATLVQPVGSPLSLECTVEGTSNPNLYWYRQAAGRGLQLLFYSVGIGQISSEVPQNLSASRPQDRQFILSSKKLLLSDSGFYLCAWTRRIGPGNSPLHFGNGTRLTVT.

The chain is built from TRBV11-1 and TRBJ2-3; 10 nucleotides agree with TRBD2. The CDR3 consists of 14 residues. Losses at the gene ends were 5 bases for V and 3 bases for J; bases not matched to a gene: 2. CDR1 is SGHAT, CDR2 FQDESV, per germline (reference sequence). The chain's CDR3 is CASSPLAGTDTQYF. The CDR3 coding sequence is TGTGCCAGCAGCCCACTAGCGGGAACAGATACGCAGTATTTT.

This chain's CDR3 is CSARDNYEQYF. The CDR3 region has the DNA TGCAGTGCTAGAGATAACTACGAGCAGTACTTC. This rearrangement joins TRBV20-1 to TRBJ2-5, with D uncertain. Judging by the DNA end, TRBJ2-7 fits better; the J call may be wrong. The CDR3 is made up of 11 amino acids. The V gene's germline CDR1 is DFQATT and CDR2 SNEGSKA (reference sequence).

The chain employs TRBV5-1 and TRBJ1-6; D remains ambiguous. CDR3 size: 16 residues. Germline CDR1 and CDR2: SGHRS and YFSETQ. V was pared by 1 base and J by 8 bases, with 16 bases between. The CDR3 loop is CASSLMAQVGDSPLHF. As DNA, the CDR3 is TGCGCCAGCAGCTTGATGGCGCAGGTCGGGGATTCACCCCTCCACTTT.

The chain joins TRBV5-1 to TRBJ2-3; 9 bases are a match to TRBD2. CDR1 is SGHRS and CDR2 is YFSETQ in the germline V gene. The CDR3 has 18 residues. V shed 5 bases and J 3 bases; nucleotides not matched to a gene: 16. CDR3 amino acids: CASRLTLAGTSWTDTQYF. Here the CDR3 DNA reads TGCGCCAGCAGGCTAACCCTCGCTGGGACTAGCTGGACAGATACGCAGTATTTT.

The chain recombines TRBV5-3 with TRBJ2-7; 11 nucleotides match TRBD1. TRBV5-3 has ORF status, its function being uncertain. The V and J ends lost 4 bases and 4 bases, in that order; junction bases with no gene match: 7. This CDR3 has 15 amino acids. The CDR3 DNA reads TGTGCCAGAAGCCAAGGACAGGGGGCCCAATACGAGCAGTACTTC. As protein: CARSQGQGAQYEQYF.

J is TRBJ1-5 and V is TRBV15; 7 positions agree with TRBD1. The J segment lost 6 bases and the V segment lost 4 bases, leaving 9 bases of the junction unmatched. This CDR3 is built from 15 residues. CDR1 and CDR2 from the germline V gene are LNHNV and YYDKDF (reference sequence). CDR3 DNA sequence: TGTGCCACCAGCATGGGACAATCAGGGGGTCAGCCCCAGCATTTT. This encodes CATSMGQSGGQPQHF. The full variable domain, in which reference TRBV15 and TRBJ1-5 provide the parts outside the CDR3, is DAMVIQNPRYQVTQFGKPVTLSCSQTLNHNVMYWYQQKSSQAPKLLFHYYDKDFNNEADTPDNFQSRRPNTSFCFLDIRSPGLGDTAMYLCATSMGQSGGQPQHFGDGTRLSIL.

The gene calls are TRBV10-2 and TRBJ1-6; possibly TRBD1 for D (5 bases). V shed 6 bases and J shed 7 bases, with 16 bases lying between them. This CDR3 comprises 15 residues. In germline, CDR1 is WSHSY, CDR2 SAAADI. The DNA of the CDR3 is TGCGCCAGCAGCGAGACACATTCAGGGAATTCACCCCTCCACTTT. The encoded protein is CASSETHSGNSPLHF.

This chain connects TRBV5-1 to TRBJ2-5; 10 nucleotides agree with TRBD1. The end of the DNA is better explained by TRBJ2-7, so the J call may be wrong. The CDR3 is 14 residues long. CDR1 and CDR2 from the germline V gene are SGHRS and YFSETQ. DNA for the CDR3: TGCGCCAGCAGCTACGGGACAGGGGTTTACGAGCAGTACTTC. Its translation: CASSYGTGVYEQYF.

The chain uses TRBV7-9 and TRBJ1-1; tentatively, D is TRBD1 (6 bases). This CDR3 has 14 amino acids. Trimming cost V 6 bases and J 0 bases, with 11 bases left between them. Germline CDR1 is SEHNR and CDR2 is FQNEAQ (reference sequence). The CDR3 loop is CASRWDNMNTEAFF. The CDR3 region has the DNA TGTGCCAGCAGGTGGGACAACATGAACACTGAAGCTTTCTTT.

J is TRBJ2-3 and V is TRBV5-8; D may be TRBD2 (6 bases). The V and J ends lost 0 bases and 2 bases respectively, with 10 bases between them. Germline CDR1 is SGHTS and CDR2 is YDEGEE. The CDR3 has 15 amino acids. Here the CDR3 DNA reads TGTGCCAGCAGCTTGGATCGGGAGCCCACAGATACGCAGTATTTT. Encoded protein: CASSLDREPTDTQYF.